The rows below give T cell receptor beta chains drawn from one sample of a study of T cell responses to AZD1222 COVID-19 vaccine. Using immunoSEQ multiplex PCR, the repertoire was profiled, and TCRdb retains in-frame clones only, with some absent. The profile covers 90,000 to 150,000 clones, with 92% appearing a single time and approximately 7.9% taken by the ten largest. Here the sequenced sample was peripheral blood, taken 28 days after the second AZD1222 dose. Receptor source: an adult who received the AZD1222 COVID-19 vaccine. Each CDR3 is given with its conserved first and last residue. The D gene is left open where the match is weak. A row's size may be missing; if present it is once, few, many or a size class.

.	16	.	TRBV27	TRBJ1-2	TGTGCCAGCAGCCCCGGGCAGGGCTCCCCGAACTATGGCTACACCTTC	CASSPGQGSPNYGYTF
once	12	.	TRBV11-2	TRBJ2-7	TGTGCCAGCAGGGGGGGTCCGGATGGGCAGTACTTC	CASRGGPDGQYF
.	14	TRBD1	TRBV9	TRBJ1-4	TGTGCCAGCAGCTCGACAGGGGGTAATGAAAAACTGTTTTTT	CASSSTGGNEKLFF
.	13	.	TRBV19	TRBJ1-5	TGTGCCACCCGGACAACTAGCAATCAGCCCCAGCATTTT	CATRTTSNQPQHF
.	13	.	TRBV21-1	TRBJ2-1	.	CASSRYRCGEQFF
.	15	.	TRBV27	TRBJ2-3	TGTGCCAGCACTATCGGCGCAGGGGACACAGATACGCAGTATTTT	CASTIGAGDTDTQYF
.	15	TRBD2	TRBV5-1	TRBJ2-7	TGCGCCAGCAGCCCCGGACTAGCGGGAGGAGGGGAGCAGTACTTC	CASSPGLAGGGEQYF
.	11	.	TRBV5-6	TRBJ1-2	TGTGCCAGCAGCTTCCCCTATGGCTACACCTTC	CASSFPYGYTF
.	15	.	TRBV7-2	TRBJ2-1	TGTGCCAGCAGCCCCGGAGGCATATCCTACAATGAGCAGTTCTTC	CASSPGGISYNEQFF
.	19	TRBD2	TRBV3-1/TRBV3-2	TRBJ2-3	TGTGCCAGCAGCCAAGATCTTTTGGCTAGCGGGAGTCGCACAGATACGCAGTATTTT	CASSQDLLASGSRTDTQYF
.	15	TRBD2	TRBV7-9	TRBJ2-3	TGTGCCAGCAGCTTTGCTAGCGGGGGGACAGATACGCAGTATTTT	CASSFASGGTDTQYF
once	12	.	TRBV6-4	TRBJ2-1	TGTGCCACCCAGGGGAGTGGTAATGAGCAGTTCTTC	CATQGSGNEQFF
.	17	TRBD1	TRBV7-9	TRBJ2-2	TGTGCCAGCAGCCCCCGTATGGGACAGGGCGGTTACGGGGAGCTGTTTTTT	CASSPRMGQGGYGELFF
.	12	.	TRBV28	TRBJ1-1	TGTGCCAGCAGTTTAAAGGGAACTGAAGCTTTCTTT	CASSLKGTEAFF
.	15	TRBD1	TRBV5-1	TRBJ2-7	TGCGCCAGCAGTCGAGCGGGACAGGGTTCTTACGAGCAGTACTTC	CASSRAGQGSYEQYF
.	13	TRBD1	TRBV19	TRBJ1-1	TGTGCCAGTAAGCAGGGGGCGAACACTGAAGCTTTCTTT	CASKQGANTEAFF
.	18	.	TRBV2	TRBJ1-5	TGTGCCAGCAGTGAAGCGCTTTGGGTGGACAGAAGCAATCAGCCCCAGCATTTT	CASSEALWVDRSNQPQHF
.	15	TRBD1	TRBV6-5	TRBJ1-1	TGTGCCAGCAGTTACGACAGGGGGGCGAGAGCCGAAGCTTTCTTT	CASSYDRGARAEAFF
.	15	.	TRBV28	TRBJ1-1	TGTGCCAGCAGTCCGGTGGGGCTAACCAACACTGAAGCTTTCTTT	CASSPVGLTNTEAFF
once	15	.	TRBV18	TRBJ1-1	TGTGCCAGCTCACCATGGGGCACCTTGAACACTGAAGCTTTCTTT	CASSPWGTLNTEAFF
.	16	TRBD1	TRBV27	TRBJ1-6	TGTGCCAGCAGCGTACTCGGACAGGGTGGCAATTCACCCCTCCACTTT	CASSVLGQGGNSPLHF
.	14	TRBD1	TRBV7-9	TRBJ1-2	TGTGCCAGCAGCTCCGAGACAGGGGGCCATGGCTACACCTTC	CASSSETGGHGYTF
.	13	.	TRBV11-3	TRBJ1-2	TGTGCCAGCAGCCATAGGGATTCCTATGGCTACACCTTC	CASSHRDSYGYTF
.	16	TRBD1	TRBV7-8	TRBJ1-5	TGTGCCAGCAGCTTAGTGTACGGACAGGGGAGGCAGCCCCAGCATTTT	CASSLVYGQGRQPQHF
.	14	.	TRBV7-2	TRBJ1-2	TGTGCCAGCAGCCCATCCTCAGGGGTCTATGGCTACACCTTC	CASSPSSGVYGYTF
.	11	.	TRBV18	TRBJ1-1	TGTGCCAGCTGCCAGTCCGATGAAGCTTTCTTT	CASCQSDEAFF
.	13	TRBD2	TRBV2	TRBJ2-2	TGTGCCAGCAGACCCGGGGGGGCCGGGGAGCTGTTTTTT	CASRPGGAGELFF
.	13	.	TRBV19	TRBJ1-5	TGTGCCGCTGCTGGACAGCAGATCACGCCCCAGCATTTT	CAAAGQQITPQHF